The rows below give T cell receptor beta chains drawn from one sample of a study of Ad26.COV2.S vaccination and SARS-CoV-2 variants. Clones were read by immunoSEQ multiplex PCR, and TCRdb kept only the in-frame ones, dropping some. Of around 340,000 clones detected, 86% appear once; the ten largest clones hold about 11%. Sequenced here: peripheral blood, sampled in a trial of Ad26.COV2.S vaccine versus placebo. Receptors were obtained from a person between 18 and 65 years old who received the Ad26.COV2.S COVID-19 vaccine or a placebo. CDR3s include the opening cysteine and the closing phenylalanine or tryptophan.

v_gene,CDR3aa
TRBV7-9,CAASTGSGANVLTF
TRBV4-3,CASSQDSVVTPDTQYF
TRBV2,CASSGTGGGEKLFF
TRBV12-3/TRBV12-4,CASSFIRSEAFF
TRBV2,CASRGPGNQPQHF
TRBV7-2,CASSSPLEGGAQYF
TRBV15,CATSSWQAGAIKNEQFF
TRBV4-2,CASSQVGRGSYNSPLHF
TRBV5-4,CASSPGLAGATYNEQFF
TRBV6-5,CASSPRSPLGYGYTF
TRBV3-1/TRBV3-2,CASSQDWGSIHEQFF
TRBV27,CASSLSGGTPNTGELFF
TRBV10-3,CAIEDKGETGGGYEQYF
TRBV10-3,CAISNIQVKGHNEQFF
TRBV19,CASSIAHGGLIPYEQYF
TRBV4-1,CASSQDSRGAIGYTF
TRBV6-5,CASRTVYGYTF
TRBV12-5,CASGSGQGFNEQFF
TRBV7-9,CASSLARGPGRDNEQFF
TRBV5-6,CASSLRQVNYNEQFF
TRBV5-1,CASSTDTNYGYTF
TRBV10-3,CAINPTGGNTEAFF
TRBV19,CASSSVDFREKLFF
TRBV4-3,CASSQGRTDTQYF
TRBV7-9,CASSPSYGYTF
TRBV19,CASMRVAEAFF
TRBV11-2,CASSLVTSGPNEQFF
TRBV4-1,CASSQDIQHNEQFF
TRBV6-1,CASSERQGAYEQYF
TRBV5-5,CASSLASDSYNSPLHF
TRBV7-6,CASSPSQETQYF
TRBV18,CASSPPRGESEQYF